In this sample, the clone carrying this T cell receptor beta chain turned up many times. The antigen remains unidentified. The data were taken from a study of T cells after yellow fever vaccination. Study results and caveats: Re-detected after boosting: most primary clones, almost 97% of CD4 and about 90% of CD8.

J gave up 6 bases and V 5 bases, and 14 bases lay outside the gene matches. The length of the CDR3 is 16 residues. From germline, CDR1 is SGHRS and CDR2 YFSETQ. TCRdb called the 5' RACE reads again in MiXCR, with one record for every CDR3 protein. Seen here are some 300,000 distinct CDR3 sequences, approximately 3.9% observed once, and the top ten hold 20% to 25%. The clonotype comes from a young man who received the YFV17D yellow fever vaccine. The chain carries TRBV5-1 and TRBJ2-5; TRBD2 matches at 9 bases. This specimen was PBMCs, taken on the day of the yellow fever booster vaccination. The CDR3 loop is CASSTVAGAPGKTQYF. CDR3 sequence (DNA): TGCGCCAGCAGTACGGTAGCGGGGGCCCCCGGGAAGACCCAGTACTTC.